The rows below give T cell receptor beta chains drawn from one sample of a study of Graves' ophthalmopathy and Graves' hyperthyroidism. TCRdb itself ran the multiplex PCR reads through MiXCR, one entry per CDR3 protein. The data show roughly 700,000 distinct CDR3 sequences, with roughly two fifths seen just once and around 40% held by the top ten. Sequenced: peripheral blood. The receptors come from an adult man with Graves' ophthalmopathy. Each CDR3 is given with its conserved first and last residue. D genes are given only for firm matches. The size entry is marked missing in some rows and otherwise reads once, few, many or a size class.

size | J | V | D | CDR3 | DNA
few | TRBJ2-5 | TRBV20-1 | TRBD1 | CSVGTAEQETQYF | TGCAGTGTGGGGACAGCGGAACAAGAGACCCAGTACTTC
once | TRBJ1-4 | TRBV7-9 | TRBD1 | CASTPPGTGGEKLFF | TGTGCCAGCACCCCCCCCGGGACAGGGGGCGAAAAACTGTTTTTT
- | TRBJ2-7 | TRBV29-1 | TRBD2 | CSVRTSGVVGEQYF | TGCAGCGTGAGGACTAGCGGGGTTGTGGGCGAGCAGTACTTC
- | TRBJ2-5 | TRBV25-1 | TRBD2 | CASSEFGLAGAETQYF | TGTGCCAGCAGTGAATTCGGACTAGCGGGAGCGGAGACCCAGTACTTC
few | TRBJ2-5 | TRBV7-2 | - | CASSLEFWGSQETQYF | TGTGCCAGCAGCTTAGAATTTTGGGGGAGCCAAGAGACCCAGTACTTC
- | TRBJ1-4 | TRBV20-1 | - | CSAQPRLNYEKLFF | TGCAGTGCCCAACCCAGGCTCAACTACGAAAAACTGTTTTTT
- | TRBJ2-2 | TRBV25-1 | TRBD1 | CASGGQMNTGELFF | TGTGCCAGCGGGGGACAGATGAACACCGGGGAGCTGTTTTTT
once | TRBJ1-4 | TRBV4-3 | TRBD1 | CASSHQGQKLFF | TGCGCCAGCAGCCACCAGGGACAGAAACTGTTTTTT
many | TRBJ1-1 | TRBV11-2 | - | CASMLNTEAFF | TGTGCCAGCATGTTGAACACTGAAGCTTTCTTT
- | TRBJ1-6 | TRBV7-9 | TRBD1 | CASSPDRGRSPFHF | TGTGCCAGCAGCCCGGACAGGGGGCGTTCACCCTTCCACTTT
once | TRBJ2-5 | TRBV7-9 | TRBD2 | CASSRSGKETQYF | TGTGCCAGCAGCCGTAGCGGGAAAGAGACCCAGTACTTC
- | TRBJ1-6 | TRBV2 | TRBD1 | CARRPGQDGSPLHF | TGTGCTAGACGCCCGGGACAGGATGGTTCACCCCTCCACTTT
- | TRBJ2-5 | TRBV7-2 | - | CASSQVTLRGIRETQYF | TGCGCCAGCAGCCAAGTTACGTTACGGGGCATTCGGGAGACCCAGTACTTC
- | TRBJ1-1 | TRBV4-2 | - | CASSLPFLGNTEAFF | TGTGCCAGCAGCCTTCCGTTTTTGGGAAACACTGAAGCTTTCTTT
- | TRBJ1-2 | TRBV5-8 | TRBD1 | CASSLEGQGNYGYTF | TGTGCCAGCAGCCTGGAGGGACAGGGGAACTATGGCTACACCTTC
few | TRBJ2-2 | TRBV7-9 | - | CASSLGGASGELFF | TGTGCCAGCAGCTTAGGTGGGGCTAGCGGGGAGCTGTTTTTT
many | TRBJ1-5 | TRBV19 | TRBD1 | CASGTGISQPQHF | TGTGCCAGCGGGACAGGGATAAGCCAGCCCCAGCATTTT
- | TRBJ1-1 | TRBV29-1 | TRBD1 | CSGNAGAGGRHTEAFF | TGCAGCGGCAACGCGGGGGCAGGGGGCCGTCACACTGAAGCTTTCTTT
- | TRBJ2-1 | TRBV5-1 | TRBD1 | CASSYGQGAGEQFF | TGCGCCAGCAGCTATGGACAGGGGGCTGGTGAGCAGTTCTTC
- | TRBJ1-2 | TRBV12-3/TRBV12-4 | TRBD1 | CASSLSGGALYGYTF | TGTGCCAGCAGTTTATCAGGGGGCGCGTTATATGGCTACACCTTC
few | TRBJ2-2 | TRBV7-9 | TRBD1 | CASSTLGGITGELFF | TGTGCCAGCAGCACTTTAGGGGGCATTACCGGGGAGCTGTTTTTT
- | TRBJ1-2 | TRBV10-2 | TRBD1 | CASSVTGQGISYTF | TGCGCCAGCAGTGTTACCGGACAGGGTATAAGCTACACCTTC
- | TRBJ2-5 | TRBV2 | - | CASSGALVGTQETQYF | TGTGCCAGCAGTGGAGCGCTTGTGGGGACCCAGGAGACCCAGTACTTC
many | TRBJ1-1 | TRBV7-7 | - | CASSRRRDTEAFF | TGTGCTAGCAGCCGGAGGAGAGACACTGAAGCTTTCTTT
many | TRBJ2-7 | TRBV10-3 | - | CAISTGSYEQYF | TGTGCCATCAGTACAGGGTCGTACGAGCAGTACTTC
- | TRBJ2-7 | TRBV29-1 | TRBD1 | CSSFSPGTGGHEQYF | TGCAGCAGTTTCTCACCCGGGACAGGGGGACACGAGCAGTACTTC
few | TRBJ2-2 | TRBV7-3 | TRBD1 | CASSHRQGADTGELFF | TGTGCCAGCAGCCACCGACAGGGGGCCGACACCGGGGAGCTGTTTTTT
many | TRBJ2-5 | TRBV7-9 | - | CASSSSWGRETQYF | TGTGCCAGCAGCTCGAGCTGGGGGCGGGAGACCCAGTACTTC
many | TRBJ2-7 | TRBV10-3 | TRBD2 | CAIRSSGGSYEQYF | TGTGCCATCAGGTCTAGCGGGGGCTCCTACGAGCAGTACTTC
- | TRBJ1-6 | TRBV25-1 | - | CAWSVGPGLIHF | TGTGCCTGGAGTGTTGGGCCCGGACTCATCCACTTT
many | TRBJ1-2 | TRBV29-1 | TRBD1 | CSVEDPAGGGYTF | TGCAGCGTTGAAGATCCAGCAGGGGGTGGCTACACCTTC
- | TRBJ2-5 | TRBV7-8 | TRBD2 | CASSLGTRGVETQYF | TGTGCCAGCAGTTTAGGGACTAGGGGGGTAGAGACCCAGTACTTC
many | TRBJ1-6 | TRBV10-3 | - | CASSASRAGNTPLHF | TGTGCCAGCAGTGCCTCCAGGGCAGGGAACACACCCCTCCACTTT
- | TRBJ2-7 | TRBV7-9 | TRBD1 | CASSLDRQTGRGEQYF | TGTGCCAGCAGCCTCGATCGCCAGACAGGGCGCGGCGAGCAGTACTTC
- | TRBJ2-2 | TRBV11-2 | - | CASSLSLRRLTTGELFF | TGTGCCAGCAGCTTGTCCCTACGCAGGCTAACTACCGGGGAGCTGTTTTTT
many | TRBJ1-1 | TRBV10-3 | - | CAISEGQGNTEAFF | TGTGCCATCAGTGAGGGGCAGGGGAACACTGAAGCTTTCTTT